This T cell receptor (beta chain) was identified during a study of blood T cell repertoires in COVID-19. On the study more broadly: The origin of the acute and convalescent COVID-19 samples was the United States, Italy and Spain. From T cells, B-cell-depleted T cells, or PBMCs came the material, which was cDNA or gDNA.

The data were produced by immunoSEQ multiplex PCR, yet TCRdb's version contains in-frame clones alone and is incomplete. The sample lists approximately 260,000 clones; over 75% were seen once. Deletions cut 5 bases from V and 2 bases from J, with 10 bases between. Germline loops: CDR1 LNHNV, CDR2 YYDKDF (reference sequence). The CDR3 covers 13 residues. Seattle researchers signed up patients amid active infection and tracked them longitudinally. The clonotype originates from a woman in her 70s with COVID-19, enrolled during active disease. This chain links TRBV15 with TRBJ2-7; possible D gene TRBD2, 5 bases. Sequenced: peripheral blood. For the CDR3, the DNA is TGTGCCACCAGCTTTCCCGGGACCTACGAGCAGTACTTC. It translates to CATSFPGTYEQYF.